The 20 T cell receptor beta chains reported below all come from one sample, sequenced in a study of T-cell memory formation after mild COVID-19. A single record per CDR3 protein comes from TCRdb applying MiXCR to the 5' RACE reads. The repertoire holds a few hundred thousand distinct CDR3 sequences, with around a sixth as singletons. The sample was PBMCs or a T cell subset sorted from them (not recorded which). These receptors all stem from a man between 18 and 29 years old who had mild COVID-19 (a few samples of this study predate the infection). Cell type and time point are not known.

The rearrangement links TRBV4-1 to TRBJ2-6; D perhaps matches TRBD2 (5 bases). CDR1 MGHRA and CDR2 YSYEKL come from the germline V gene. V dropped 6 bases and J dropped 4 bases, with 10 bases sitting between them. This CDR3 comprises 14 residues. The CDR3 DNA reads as TGCGCCAGCAGAATCGAGGGAGGGGCCAACGTCCTGACTTTC. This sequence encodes CASRIEGGANVLTF.

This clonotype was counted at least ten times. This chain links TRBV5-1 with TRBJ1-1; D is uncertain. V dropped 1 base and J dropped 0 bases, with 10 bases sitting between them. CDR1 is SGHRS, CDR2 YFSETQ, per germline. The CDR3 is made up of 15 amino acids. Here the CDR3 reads CASSLTVTMNTEAFF. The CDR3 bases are TGCGCCAGCAGCTTGACCGTCACGATGAACACTGAAGCTTTCTTT.

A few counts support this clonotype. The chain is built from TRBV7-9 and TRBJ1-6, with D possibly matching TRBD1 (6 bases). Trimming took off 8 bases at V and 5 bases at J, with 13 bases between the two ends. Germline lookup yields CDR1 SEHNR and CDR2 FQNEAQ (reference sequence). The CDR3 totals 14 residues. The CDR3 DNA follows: TGTGCCAGCGCGCCGGAGGGGGATAATTCACCCCTCCACTTT. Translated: CASAPEGDNSPLHF.

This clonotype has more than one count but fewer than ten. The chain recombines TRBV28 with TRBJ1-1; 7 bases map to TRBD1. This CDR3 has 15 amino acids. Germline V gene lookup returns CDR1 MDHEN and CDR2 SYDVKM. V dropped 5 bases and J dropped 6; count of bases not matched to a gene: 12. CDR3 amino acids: CASSTPGRGFSEAFF. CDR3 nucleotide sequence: TGTGCCAGCAGTACCCCCGGCAGGGGGTTTTCTGAAGCTTTCTTT. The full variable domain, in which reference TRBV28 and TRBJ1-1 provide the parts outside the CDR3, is DVKVTQSSRYLVKRTGEKVFLECVQDMDHENMFWYRQDPGLGLRLIYFSYDVKMKEKGDIPEGYSVSREKKERFSLILESASTNQTSMYLCASSTPGRGFSEAFFGQGTRLTVV.

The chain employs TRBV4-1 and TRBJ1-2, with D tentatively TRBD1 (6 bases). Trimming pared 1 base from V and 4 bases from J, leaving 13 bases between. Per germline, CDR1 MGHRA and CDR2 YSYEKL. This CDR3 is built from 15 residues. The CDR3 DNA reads TGCGCCAGCAGCCAAGTGGGGGCGAAAAGCTATGGCTACACCTTC. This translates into CASSQVGAKSYGYTF.

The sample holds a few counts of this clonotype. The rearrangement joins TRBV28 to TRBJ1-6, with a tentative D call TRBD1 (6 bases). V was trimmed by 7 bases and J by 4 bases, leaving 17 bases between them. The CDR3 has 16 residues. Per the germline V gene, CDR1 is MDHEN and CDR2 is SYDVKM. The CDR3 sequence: CASNPHRDKYNSPLHF. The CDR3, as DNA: TGTGCCAGCAATCCCCACCGGGACAAGTATAATTCACCCCTCCACTTT.

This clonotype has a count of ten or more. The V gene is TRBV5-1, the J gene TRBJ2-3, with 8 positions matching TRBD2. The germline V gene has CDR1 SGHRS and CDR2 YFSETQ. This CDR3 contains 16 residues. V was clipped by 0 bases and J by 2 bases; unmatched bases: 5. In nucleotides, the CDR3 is TGCGCCAGCAGCTTGGAGCCGACTAGCGCCACAGATACGCAGTATTTT. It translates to CASSLEPTSATDTQYF.

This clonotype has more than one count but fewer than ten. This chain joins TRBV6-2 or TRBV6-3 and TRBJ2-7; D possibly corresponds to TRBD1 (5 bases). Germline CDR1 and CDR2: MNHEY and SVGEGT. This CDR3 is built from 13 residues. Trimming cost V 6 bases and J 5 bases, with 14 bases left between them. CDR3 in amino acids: CASRGRTGDEQYV. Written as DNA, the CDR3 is TGTGCCAGCAGAGGCCGCACAGGAGACGAGCAGTACGTC.

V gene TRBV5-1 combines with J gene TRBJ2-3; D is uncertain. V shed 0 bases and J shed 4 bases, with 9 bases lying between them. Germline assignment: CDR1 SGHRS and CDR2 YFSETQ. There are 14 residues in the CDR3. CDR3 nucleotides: TGCGCCAGCAGCTTGGATGCGGCGGCAGATACGCAGTATTTT. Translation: CASSLDAAADTQYF. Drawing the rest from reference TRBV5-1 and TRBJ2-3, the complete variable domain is KAGVTQTPRYLIKTRGQQVTLSCSPISGHRSVSWYQQTPGQGLQFLFEYFSETQRNKGNFPGRFSGRQFSNSRSEMNVSTLELGDSALYLCASSLDAAADTQYFGPGTRLTVL.

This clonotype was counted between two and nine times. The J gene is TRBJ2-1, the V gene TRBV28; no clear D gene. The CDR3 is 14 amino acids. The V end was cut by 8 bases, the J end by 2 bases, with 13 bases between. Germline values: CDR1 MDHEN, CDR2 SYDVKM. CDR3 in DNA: TGTGCCAGCCCCCCGTCTACCACCTACAATGAGCAGTTCTTC. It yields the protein CASPPSTTYNEQFF.

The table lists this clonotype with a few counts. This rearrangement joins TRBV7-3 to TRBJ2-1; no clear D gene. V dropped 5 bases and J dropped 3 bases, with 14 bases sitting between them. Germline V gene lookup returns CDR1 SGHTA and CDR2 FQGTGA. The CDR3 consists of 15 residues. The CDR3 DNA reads TGTGCCAGCAGCCCCGAATCGGGCCTCTACAATGAGCAGTTCTTC. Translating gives CASSPESGLYNEQFF.

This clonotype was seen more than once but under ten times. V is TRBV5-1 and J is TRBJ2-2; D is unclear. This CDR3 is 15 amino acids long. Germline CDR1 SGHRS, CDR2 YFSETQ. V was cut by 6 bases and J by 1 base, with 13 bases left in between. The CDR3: CASTRTRLNTGELFF. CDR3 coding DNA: TGCGCCAGCACTCGAACCAGACTGAACACCGGGGAGCTGTTTTTT. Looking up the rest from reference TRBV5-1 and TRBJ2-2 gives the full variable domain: KAGVTQTPRYLIKTRGQQVTLSCSPISGHRSVSWYQQTPGQGLQFLFEYFSETQRNKGNFPGRFSGRQFSNSRSEMNVSTLELGDSALYLCASTRTRLNTGELFFGEGSRLTVL.

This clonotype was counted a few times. The CDR3: CASSPVDRGWEQYF. The CDR3 region has the DNA TGCGCCAGCAGCCCAGTGGACAGGGGTTGGGAGCAGTACTTC. This sequence joins TRBV4-1 and TRBJ2-7; 9 positions agree with TRBD1. Losses at the gene ends were 4 bases for V and 7 bases for J; bases not matched to a gene: 8. The length of the CDR3 is 14 residues. Germline V gene sequence: CDR1 MGHRA, CDR2 YSYEKL.

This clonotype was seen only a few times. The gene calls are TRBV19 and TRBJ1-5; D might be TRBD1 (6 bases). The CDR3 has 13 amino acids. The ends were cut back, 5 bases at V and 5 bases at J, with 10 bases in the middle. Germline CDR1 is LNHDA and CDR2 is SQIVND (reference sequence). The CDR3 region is CASSETGYQPQHF. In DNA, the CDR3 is TGTGCCAGTAGTGAAACAGGGTATCAGCCCCAGCATTTT.

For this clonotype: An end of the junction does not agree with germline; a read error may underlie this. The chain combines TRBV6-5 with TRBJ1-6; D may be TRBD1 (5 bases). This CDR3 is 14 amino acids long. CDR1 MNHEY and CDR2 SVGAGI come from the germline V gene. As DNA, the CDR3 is TGTGCCACCGCAGGGAGCTCCTATAATTCAACCCTCCACTTT. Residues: CATAGSSYNSTLHF.

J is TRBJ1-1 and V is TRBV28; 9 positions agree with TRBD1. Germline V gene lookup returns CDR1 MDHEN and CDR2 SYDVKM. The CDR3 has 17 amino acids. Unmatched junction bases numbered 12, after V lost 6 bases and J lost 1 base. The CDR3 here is CASRKHRGPTRNTEAFF. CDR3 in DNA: TGTGCCAGCAGAAAACACAGGGGGCCCACCAGGAACACTGAAGCTTTCTTT.

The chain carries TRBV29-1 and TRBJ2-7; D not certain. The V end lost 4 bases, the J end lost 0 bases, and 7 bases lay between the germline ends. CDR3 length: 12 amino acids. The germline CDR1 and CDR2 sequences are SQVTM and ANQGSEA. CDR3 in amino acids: CSVGESSYEQYF. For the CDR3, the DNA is TGCAGCGTTGGTGAAAGCTCCTACGAGCAGTACTTC.

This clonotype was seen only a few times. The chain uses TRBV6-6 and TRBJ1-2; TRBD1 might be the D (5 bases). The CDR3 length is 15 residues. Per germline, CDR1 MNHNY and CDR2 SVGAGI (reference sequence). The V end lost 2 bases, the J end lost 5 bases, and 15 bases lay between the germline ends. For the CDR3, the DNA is TGTGCCAGCAGTTACGGGCAGGCCCCAGGGTATGGCTACACCTTC. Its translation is CASSYGQAPGYGYTF.

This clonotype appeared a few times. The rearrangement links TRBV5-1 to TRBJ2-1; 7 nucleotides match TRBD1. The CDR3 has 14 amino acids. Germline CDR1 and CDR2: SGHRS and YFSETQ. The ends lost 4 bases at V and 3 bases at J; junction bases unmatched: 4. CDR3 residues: CASSLRGNYNEQFF. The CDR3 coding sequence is TGCGCCAGCAGCCTCAGGGGGAACTACAATGAGCAGTTCTTC.

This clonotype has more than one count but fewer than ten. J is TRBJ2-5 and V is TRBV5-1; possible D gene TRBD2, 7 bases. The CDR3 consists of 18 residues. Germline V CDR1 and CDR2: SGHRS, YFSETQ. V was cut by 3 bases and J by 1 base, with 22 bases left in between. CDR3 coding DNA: TGCGCCAGCAGCTGGGGCGTCCCGGGCGGGGGCCCCCAAGAGACCCAGTACTTC. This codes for CASSWGVPGGGPQETQYF. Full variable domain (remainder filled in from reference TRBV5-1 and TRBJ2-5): KAGVTQTPRYLIKTRGQQVTLSCSPISGHRSVSWYQQTPGQGLQFLFEYFSETQRNKGNFPGRFSGRQFSNSRSEMNVSTLELGDSALYLCASSWGVPGGGPQETQYFGPGTRLLVL.